The 8 T cell receptor beta chains below come from one sample, sequenced in a study of blood T cell repertoires in COVID-19. This table comes from immunoSEQ multiplex PCR, and its TCRdb copy is limited to in-frame clones, with some not included. The sample holds under 55,000 clones, roughly 80% seen once. The sequenced sample was peripheral blood. The receptors were sampled from a human donor in a cohort sampled during active COVID-19.

The gene calls are TRBV5-1 and TRBJ2-3; 12 bases are a match to TRBD1. J gave up 6 bases and V 3 bases, and 5 bases lay outside the gene matches. Looked up from germline, CDR1 is SGHRS and CDR2 is YFSETQ. This CDR3 spans 15 amino acids. CDR3 DNA sequence: TGCGCCAGCAGCTACCGGGACAGGGGGCTTGATACGCAGTATTTT. It encodes CASSYRDRGLDTQYF.

The chain employs TRBV29-1 and TRBJ2-7, with TRBD1 as a possible D gene (5 bases). Germline CDR1 and CDR2: SQVTM and ANQGSEA. V dropped 3 bases and J dropped 5 bases, with 14 bases sitting between them. CDR3 length: 13 amino acids. CDR3 sequence: CSVDRAGYHEQYF. CDR3 sequence (DNA): TGCAGCGTTGACCGAGCAGGGTACCACGAGCAGTACTTC.

V gene TRBV5-5 combines with J gene TRBJ2-3, with 14 bases matching TRBD2. CDR3 size: 17 residues. The V gene end was trimmed by 5 bases and the J gene end by 5 bases; junction bases not matched to a gene: 10. Germline CDR1 reads SGHKS; CDR2 reads YYEKEE (reference sequence). The CDR3 reads CASRFAGLAGDQDTQYF. In DNA, the CDR3 is TGTGCCAGCAGATTTGCGGGACTAGCGGGGGACCAAGATACGCAGTATTTT.

DNA of the CDR3: TGTGCCAGTAGTATGGGAGGGGGAACTTTATCCTACGAGCAGTACTTC. Protein sequence: CASSMGGGTLSYEQYF. The chain is built from TRBV19 and TRBJ2-7; the D gene is possibly TRBD2 (7 bases). V lost 3 bases and J 1 base, leaving 16 bases between the germline ends. CDR1 LNHDA and CDR2 SQIVND come from the germline V gene (reference sequence). The CDR3 is made up of 16 amino acids.

The chain has TRBV19 and TRBJ2-7, with 7 bases matching TRBD1. J lost 3 bases, V lost 4 bases, and 15 bases had no gene match. Per germline, CDR1 LNHDA and CDR2 SQIVND (reference sequence). The length of the CDR3 is 17 residues. CDR3 region: CASSKDGGEGAVYEQYF. The CDR3 region has the DNA TGTGCCAGTAGTAAAGATGGTGGAGAGGGGGCGGTCTACGAGCAGTACTTC.

V and J are TRBV7-6 and TRBJ2-2, with D hard to call. Germline loops: CDR1 SGHVS, CDR2 FNYEAQ. The CDR3 is 15 residues long. The V end was cut by 3 bases, the J end by 3 bases, with 11 bases between. This CDR3 reads CASSLGSAYTGELFF. Here the CDR3 DNA reads TGTGCCAGCAGCTTGGGCAGTGCCTACACCGGGGAGCTGTTTTTT.

This rearrangement joins TRBV4-3 to TRBJ2-5, with a tentative D call TRBD2 (6 bases). With 3 bases removed from V and 4 bases from J, the gap between germline ends came to 15 bases. The CDR3 has 15 amino acids. Germline values: CDR1 LGHNA, CDR2 YSLEER. The CDR3 coding sequence is TGCGCCAGCAGCCAGGGGGGATCCGGGGGAGAGACCCAGTACTTC. It is translated as CASSQGGSGGETQYF.

The DNA of the CDR3 is TGTGCCAGCGGACCGACTAGCGGGAGATTCGAGCAGTACTTC. Translating gives CASGPTSGRFEQYF. The chain couples TRBV6-5 to TRBJ2-7; 12 bases are a match to TRBD2. Germline V gene sequence: CDR1 MNHEY, CDR2 SVGAGI. Trimming cost V 8 bases and J 6 bases; bases outside gene matches: 8. The length of the CDR3 is 14 residues.